Following are 7 T cell receptor beta chains from one sample sequenced in a study of long-term antiretroviral therapy in people with HIV. The authors ran the immunoSEQ assay, v3.0, at survey level. Measured with immunoSEQ multiplex PCR; TCRdb has only the in-frame clones, and not every one. Of about 22,000 clones listed, 84% are singletons. This specimen consisted of unsorted PBMCs, obtained roughly 5.9 years after starting antiretroviral therapy. These receptors originate from a man aged 25 to 40 with HIV.

The chain links TRBV11-2 to TRBJ2-1; D possibly corresponds to TRBD1 (5 bases). Germline values: CDR1 SGHAT, CDR2 FQNNGV. CDR3 length: 16 residues. V lost 1 base and J lost 3, with 13 bases in between. CDR3 region: CASSLVPAGHYNEQFF. The CDR3 DNA reads TGTGCCAGCAGCTTAGTTCCAGCAGGACACTACAATGAGCAGTTCTTC.

The CDR3: CATGPLVIDEQFF. CDR3 bases: TGTGCCACGGGCCCACTAGTGATCGATGAGCAGTTCTTC. The V call is TRBV28, the J call TRBJ2-1; maybe TRBD2 (5 bases). The V end was cut by 10 bases, the J end by 8 bases, with 18 bases between. The germline gives CDR1 MDHEN, CDR2 SYDVKM. This CDR3 region has 13 residues.

The genes are TRBV6-4 and TRBJ2-3; D remains ambiguous. CDR1 and CDR2 (germline): MRHNA, SNTAGT. The CDR3 extends over 15 amino acids. Trimming left V 2 bases short and J 1 base short, with 10 bases between. The CDR3 loop reads CASSDAPGGTDTQYF. The CDR3 DNA follows: TGTGCCAGCAGTGACGCCCCCGGAGGCACAGATACGCAGTATTTT.

The chain carries TRBV5-1 and TRBJ1-1, with D tentatively TRBD1 (6 bases). This CDR3 spans 14 amino acids. The germline CDR1 and CDR2 sequences are SGHRS and YFSETQ. The V and J ends lost 0 bases and 7 bases respectively, with 13 bases between them. The CDR3 bases are TGCGCCAGCAGCTTGGTCAGGGGAGGGAATGAAGCTTTCTTT. As protein: CASSLVRGGNEAFF.

This sequence joins TRBV5-4 and TRBJ1-1; D is uncertain. The CDR3 length is 15 residues. CDR1 is SGHNT, CDR2 YYREEE, per germline (reference sequence). V shed 3 bases and J shed 0 bases, with 12 bases lying between them. This CDR3 is CASSSVTGMNTEAFF. DNA for the CDR3: TGTGCCAGCAGCTCTGTGACGGGTATGAACACTGAAGCTTTCTTT.

The chain employs TRBV28 and TRBJ2-3; D not resolved. CDR1 MDHEN and CDR2 SYDVKM come from the germline V gene. V was trimmed by 3 bases and J by 1 base, leaving 11 bases between them. The CDR3 has 15 residues. The CDR3: CASSFGNVGTDTQYF. For the CDR3, the DNA is TGTGCCAGCAGTTTTGGGAACGTGGGCACAGATACGCAGTATTTT.

The gene calls are TRBV19 and TRBJ1-3; D not resolved. The germline CDR1 and CDR2 sequences are LNHDA and SQIVND (reference sequence). The CDR3 is made up of 14 amino acids. The V gene lost 4 bases and the J gene lost 2 bases, with 9 bases spanning the gap. DNA for the CDR3: TGTGCCAGTAGTACCCCCAATCCTGGAAACACCATATATTTT. Encoded protein: CASSTPNPGNTIYF.